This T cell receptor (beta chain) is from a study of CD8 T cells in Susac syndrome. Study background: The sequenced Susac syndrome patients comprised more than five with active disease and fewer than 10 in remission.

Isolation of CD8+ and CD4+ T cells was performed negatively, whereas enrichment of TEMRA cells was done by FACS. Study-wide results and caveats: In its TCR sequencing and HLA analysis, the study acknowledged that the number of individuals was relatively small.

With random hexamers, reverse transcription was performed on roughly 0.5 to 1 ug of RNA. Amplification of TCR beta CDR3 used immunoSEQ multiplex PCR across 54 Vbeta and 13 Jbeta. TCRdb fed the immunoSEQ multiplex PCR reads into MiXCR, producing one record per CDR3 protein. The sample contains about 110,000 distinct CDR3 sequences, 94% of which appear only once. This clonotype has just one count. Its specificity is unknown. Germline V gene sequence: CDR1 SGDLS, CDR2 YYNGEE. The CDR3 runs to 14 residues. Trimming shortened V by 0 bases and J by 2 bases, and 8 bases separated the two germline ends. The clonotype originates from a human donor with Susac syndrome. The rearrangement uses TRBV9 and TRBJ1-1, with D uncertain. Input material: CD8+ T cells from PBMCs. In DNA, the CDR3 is TGTGCCAGCAGCGTAGAGGGCCATAACACTGAAGCTTTCTTT. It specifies CASSVEGHNTEAFF.